This T cell receptor beta chain was identified during a study of blood T cell repertoires in COVID-19. Method: immunoSEQ multiplex PCR; TCRdb's copy keeps in-frame clones and lacks some. The top ten hold 18% of the sample, which has just over 60,000 clones, roughly 80% seen once. J lost 4 bases, V lost 6 bases, and 11 bases had no gene match. The germline gives CDR1 LNHDA, CDR2 SQIVND (reference sequence). This CDR3 contains 16 residues. This TCR came from a man in his sixties with acute or convalescent COVID-19. The specimen sequenced was peripheral blood. V gene TRBV19 combines with J gene TRBJ2-1; 8 bases are shared with TRBD1. The CDR3 loop reads CASRTRTGRTYNEQFF. The CDR3, as DNA: TGTGCCAGTAGAACTCGGACAGGGAGAACATACAATGAGCAGTTCTTC.